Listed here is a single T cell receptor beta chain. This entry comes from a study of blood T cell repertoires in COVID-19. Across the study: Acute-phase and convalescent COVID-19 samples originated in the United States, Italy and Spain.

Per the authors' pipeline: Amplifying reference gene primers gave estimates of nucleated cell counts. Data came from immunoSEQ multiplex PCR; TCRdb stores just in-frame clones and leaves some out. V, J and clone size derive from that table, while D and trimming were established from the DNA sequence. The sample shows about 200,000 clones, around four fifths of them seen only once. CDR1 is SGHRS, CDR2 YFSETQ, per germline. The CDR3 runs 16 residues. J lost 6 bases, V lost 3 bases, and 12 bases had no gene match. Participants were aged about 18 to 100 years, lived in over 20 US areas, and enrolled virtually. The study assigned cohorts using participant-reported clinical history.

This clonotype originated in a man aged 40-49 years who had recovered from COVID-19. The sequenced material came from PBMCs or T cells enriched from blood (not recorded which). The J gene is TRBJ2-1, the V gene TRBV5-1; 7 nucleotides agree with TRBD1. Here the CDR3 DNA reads TGCGCCAGCAGCTCAAACCCTACCCGGGACAGCAATGAGCAGTTCTTC. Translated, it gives CASSSNPTRDSNEQFF.